This T cell receptor beta chain was sequenced for a study of Graves' ophthalmopathy and Graves' hyperthyroidism. The CDR3 has 12 residues. CDR1 is SQVTM, CDR2 ANQGSEA, per germline. Trimming stripped 6 bases from V and 4 bases from J, with 12 bases between. As for this clonotype: Its antigen is as yet unknown.

Patients were excluded if they had other autoimmune diseases or uncontrolled infections, and likewise if pregnancy or lactation applied. Fresh peripheral blood, roughly 9.8 ml, was the PBMC source. General study points: Most thyroid clonotypes expanded beyond 0.001 frequency were also found in blood. Classification of ophthalmopathy versus stable hyperthyroidism by a 13-signature model yielded about 88% sensitivity and roughly 81% specificity.

RNA transcripts yielded amplified TCR beta CDR3 regions. First-round RT-PCR used HTBI primers; second-round multiplex PCR followed. TCRdb analysed the multiplex PCR reads with MiXCR anew, one entry per CDR3 protein. Of roughly 400,000 distinct CDR3 sequences in the sample, approximately 15% were seen once. The sequence was obtained from a young woman with stable Graves' hyperthyroidism. J is TRBJ1-1 and V is TRBV29-1; D call uncertain. Sequencing was done on a sample of peripheral blood. The CDR3 bases are TGCAGCGTGTTCGGACGGAGCACTGAAGCTTTCTTT. As protein: CSVFGRSTEAFF. Supplemented by reference TRBV29-1 and TRBJ1-1, the full variable domain reads SAVISQKPSRDICQRGTSLTIQCQVDSQVTMMFWYRQQPGQSLTLIATANQGSEATYESGFVIDKFPISRPNLTFSTLTVSNMSPEDSSIYLCSVFGRSTEAFFGQGTRLTVV.